This T cell receptor (beta chain) was recovered during a study of STAT5B mutations in CD4+ large granular lymphocyte leukemia. This clone was observed once. The antigen is undetermined. Notes on the study in general: Compared with healthy controls (2/35), patient top clones favored TRBV06 (8/27). Approximately 25% of private leukemic clonotypes occurred rarely in other patients' non-leukemic repertoires.

V trimming: 4 bases; J trimming: 5 bases; junction bases outside the gene matches: 3. This CDR3 has 14 residues. Germline lookup yields CDR1 SEHNR and CDR2 FQNEAQ (reference sequence). Sequencing was at survey level. Method: immunoSEQ multiplex PCR; TCRdb's copy keeps in-frame clones and lacks some. Of tens of thousands of clones listed, around 86% are singletons. This TCR was recovered from a human donor in good health. Sequenced material: CD4+ T cells from blood buffy coats. V gene TRBV7-9 combines with J gene TRBJ2-2, with 8 nucleotides matching TRBD2. This CDR3 reads CASSSGGITGELFF. CDR3 coding DNA: TGTGCCAGCAGCTCGGGGGGGATAACCGGGGAGCTGTTTTTT. The complete variable domain, with remaining parts taken from reference TRBV7-9 and TRBJ2-2, reads DTGVSQNPRHKITKRGQNVTFRCDPISEHNRLYWYRQTLGQGPEFLTYFQNEAQLEKSRLLSDRFSAERPKGSFSTLEIQRTEQGDSAMYLCASSSGGITGELFFGEGSRLTVL.